The rows below give T cell receptor beta chains drawn from one sample of a study of shared clonotypes between healthy human individuals. Clones were read by immunoSEQ multiplex PCR, and TCRdb kept only the in-frame ones, dropping some. The sample contains some 1,900,000 clones, around 96% of which appear only once. Sequenced material: naive CD8+ T cells sorted from blood. These receptors were collected from a young man in good health. Both conserved end residues are part of each CDR3. D genes are given only for firm matches. A row's size may be missing; if present it is once, few, many or a size class.

j_call | v_call | clone_size | d_call | cdr3_aa | cdr3_nt
TRBJ2-7 | TRBV4-2 | . | TRBD1 | CASSQRTGGTYEQYF | TGTGCCAGCAGCCAAAGGACAGGGGGCACCTACGAGCAGTACTTC
TRBJ1-4 | TRBV12-5 | . | . | CASGLVGRRNEKLFF | TGTGCTAGTGGTTTGGTGGGACGGAGAAATGAAAAACTGTTTTTT
TRBJ1-4 | TRBV6-5 | . | TRBD1 | CASSSPGTGDEKLFF | TGTGCCAGCAGTTCCCCCGGGACAGGGGATGAAAAACTGTTTTTT
TRBJ1-5 | TRBV28 | . | . | CASSSRGPRNNQPQHF | TGTGCCAGCAGTTCTCGGGGCCCTCGCAACAATCAGCCCCAGCATTTT
TRBJ2-5 | TRBV5-1 | . | TRBD1 | CASSQGTGETQYF | TGCGCCAGCAGCCAAGGGACAGGCGAGACCCAGTACTTC
TRBJ2-7 | TRBV6-1 | . | TRBD2 | CASSEASGRGYEQYF | TGTGCCAGCAGTGAGGCTAGCGGGAGGGGCTACGAGCAGTACTTC
TRBJ1-6 | TRBV13 | . | TRBD1 | CASSLGTGSSPLHF | TGTGCCAGCAGCTTAGGGACAGGGAGCTCACCCCTCCACTTT
TRBJ2-1 | TRBV5-4 | few | TRBD2 | CASTSGTSINEQFF | TGTGCCAGCACCTCCGGGACTAGCATCAATGAGCAGTTCTTC
TRBJ1-5 | TRBV4-1 | . | TRBD1 | CASSQNYRDRDLQPQHF | TGCGCCAGCAGCCAAAACTACCGGGACAGGGATCTTCAGCCCCAGCATTTT
TRBJ1-3 | TRBV10-2 | . | . | CARPTVGNTIYF | TGCGCCAGACCAACGGTTGGAAACACCATATATTTT
TRBJ1-1 | TRBV11-2 | . | . | CASSLVTEAFF | TGTGCCAGCAGCTTAGTTACGGAAGCTTTCTTT
TRBJ2-1 | TRBV7-2 | . | . | CASFVGSASYNEQFF | TGTGCCAGTTTTGTCGGGAGTGCCTCCTACAATGAGCAGTTCTTC
TRBJ1-1 | TRBV29-1 | . | . | CSVDTERGKAFF | TGCAGCGTTGATACCGAGCGGGGTAAAGCTTTCTTT
TRBJ2-1 | TRBV4-1 | . | . | CASTPFVGSNEQFF | TGCGCCAGCACCCCGTTTGTAGGGAGCAATGAGCAGTTCTTC
TRBJ2-2 | TRBV4-3 | . | TRBD2 | CASSQDAFREVNTGELFF | TGCGCCAGCAGCCAGGACGCCTTTCGGGAGGTTAACACCGGGGAGCTGTTTTTT
TRBJ2-7 | TRBV2 | . | . | CASITWDPPYEQYF | TGTGCCAGCATCACCTGGGACCCCCCCTACGAGCAGTACTTC
TRBJ2-7 | TRBV27 | . | TRBD1 | CASSFPPGTGRYYEQYF | TGTGCCAGCAGTTTCCCCCCCGGGACAGGGCGGTACTACGAGCAGTACTTT
TRBJ2-1 | TRBV2 | . | TRBD2 | CASRAHSGGLNEQFF | TGTGCCAGCAGGGCCCATTCGGGAGGGCTCAATGAGCAGTTCTTC
TRBJ1-2 | TRBV4-3 | . | TRBD1 | CASSQDYATGWTVGGYTF | TGCGCCAGCAGCCAAGATTACGCGACAGGGTGGACTGTTGGGGGCTACACCTTC
TRBJ2-1 | TRBV7-6 | . | TRBD2 | CASSLEAGGNEQFF | TGTGCCAGCAGCTTAGAAGCGGGGGGGAATGAGCAGTTCTTC
TRBJ2-1 | TRBV30 | . | TRBD2 | CAWSLPGLAAYNEQFF | TGTGCCTGGAGCCTTCCGGGACTAGCGGCCTACAATGAGCAGTTCTTC
TRBJ2-7 | TRBV27 | . | . | CASSSVDYSYEQYF | TGTGCCAGCAGTTCGGTCGATTACTCCTACGAGCAGTACTTC
TRBJ2-1 | TRBV7-8 | . | . | CASSKGGQGVHEQFF | TGTGCCAGCAGCAAAGGGGGGCAGGGGGTCCATGAGCAGTTCTTC
TRBJ1-1 | TRBV10-3 | once | . | CAISESVTNTEAFF | TGTGCCATCAGTGAGTCAGTTACGAACACTGAAGCTTTCTTT
TRBJ2-1 | TRBV27 | . | TRBD2 | CASRPLAGSYNEQFF | TGTGCCTCCAGGCCGCTAGCGGGCTCCTACAATGAGCAGTTCTTC
TRBJ2-7 | TRBV4-1 | . | TRBD2 | CASSPALGTSNSYEQYF | TGCGCCAGCAGCCCCGCCCTCGGGACTAGCAACTCCTACGAGCAGTACTTC
TRBJ2-2 | TRBV7-9 | . | . | CASSQGLGFGNTGELFF | TGTGCCAGCAGCCAAGGCTTGGGATTCGGGAACACCGGGGAGCTGTTTTTT
TRBJ1-4 | TRBV28 | . | TRBD1 | CASSLRRGRAEKLFF | TGTGCCAGCAGTTTACGCAGGGGGCGGGCTGAAAAACTGTTTTTT